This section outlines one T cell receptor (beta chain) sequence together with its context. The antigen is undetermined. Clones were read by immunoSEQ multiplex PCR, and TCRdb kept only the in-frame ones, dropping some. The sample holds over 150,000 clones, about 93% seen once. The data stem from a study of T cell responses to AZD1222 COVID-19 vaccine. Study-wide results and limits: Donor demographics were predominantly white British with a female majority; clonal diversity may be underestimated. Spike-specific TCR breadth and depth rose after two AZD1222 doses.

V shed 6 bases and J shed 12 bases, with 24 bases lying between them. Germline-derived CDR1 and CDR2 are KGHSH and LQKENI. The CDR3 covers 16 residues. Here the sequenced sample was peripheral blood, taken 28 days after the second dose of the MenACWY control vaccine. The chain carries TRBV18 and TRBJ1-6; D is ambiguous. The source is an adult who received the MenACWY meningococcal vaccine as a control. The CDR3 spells CASSRGNLKVKEPLHF. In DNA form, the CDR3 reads TGTGCCAGCTCCCGAGGGAACCTCAAGGTAAAAGAACCCCTCCACTTT.